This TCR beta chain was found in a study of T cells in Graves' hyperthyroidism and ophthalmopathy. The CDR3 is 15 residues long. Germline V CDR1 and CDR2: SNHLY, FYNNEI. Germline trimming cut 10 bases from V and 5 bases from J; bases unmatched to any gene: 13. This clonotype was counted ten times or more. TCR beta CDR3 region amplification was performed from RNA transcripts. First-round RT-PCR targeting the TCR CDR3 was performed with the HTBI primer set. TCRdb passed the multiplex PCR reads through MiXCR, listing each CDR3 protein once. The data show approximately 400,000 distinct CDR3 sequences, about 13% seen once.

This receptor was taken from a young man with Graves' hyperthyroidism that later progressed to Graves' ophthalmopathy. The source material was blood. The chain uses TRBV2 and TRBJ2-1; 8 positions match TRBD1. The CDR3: CATNYGGQGDNEQFF. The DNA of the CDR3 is TGTGCCACCAATTACGGTGGACAGGGCGACAATGAGCAGTTCTTC.